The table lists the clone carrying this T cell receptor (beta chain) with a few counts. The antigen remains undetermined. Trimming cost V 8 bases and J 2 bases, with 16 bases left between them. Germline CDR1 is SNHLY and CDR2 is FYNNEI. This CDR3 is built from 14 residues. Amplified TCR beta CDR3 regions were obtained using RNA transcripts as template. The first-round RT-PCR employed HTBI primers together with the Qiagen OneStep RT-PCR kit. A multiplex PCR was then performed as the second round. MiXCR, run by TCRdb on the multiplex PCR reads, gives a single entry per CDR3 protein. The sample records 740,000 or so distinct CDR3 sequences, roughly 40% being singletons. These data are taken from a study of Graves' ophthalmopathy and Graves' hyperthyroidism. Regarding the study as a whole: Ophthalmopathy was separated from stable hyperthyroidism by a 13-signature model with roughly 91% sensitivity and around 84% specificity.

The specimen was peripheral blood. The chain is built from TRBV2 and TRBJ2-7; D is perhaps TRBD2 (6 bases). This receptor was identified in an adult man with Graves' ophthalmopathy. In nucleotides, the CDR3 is TGTGCCAGCCGACCGCAGGGACTGGCCTACGAGCAGTACTTC. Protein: CASRPQGLAYEQYF. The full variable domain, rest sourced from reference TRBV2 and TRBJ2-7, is EPEVTQTPSHQVTQMGQEVILRCVPISNHLYFYWYRQILGQKVEFLVSFYNNEISEKSEIFDDQFSVERPDGSNFTLKIRSTKLEDSAMYFCASRPQGLAYEQYFGPGTRLTVT.